The rows below give T cell receptor beta chains drawn from one sample of a study of blood T cell repertoires in COVID-19. Data came from immunoSEQ multiplex PCR; TCRdb stores just in-frame clones and leaves some out. The sample has around 160,000 clones; around 80% are singletons. Sequenced: peripheral blood. The receptor source for this set is a woman of 80 years or more with acute or convalescent COVID-19. CDR3s include the opening cysteine and the closing phenylalanine or tryptophan. The order of the fields is D gene, V gene, J gene, clone size, CDR3 DNA, CDR3 protein. The D gene is left open where the match is weak. Rows may omit the clone size; those that give it use once, few, many or a size class.

d_gene: TRBD1
v_gene: TRBV11-2
j_gene: TRBJ2-2
abundance: few
CDR3nt: TGTGCCAGCAGCCCCCCCGGACAGGGGGTTATCACCGGGGAGCTGTTTTTT
CDR3aa: CASSPPGQGVITGELFF

d_gene: NA
v_gene: TRBV3-1/TRBV3-2
j_gene: TRBJ2-3
abundance: NA
CDR3nt: TGTGCCAGCAGCCAAGACTGGGCTAGGGGAAGGGGCACAGATACGCAGTATTTT
CDR3aa: CASSQDWARGRGTDTQYF

d_gene: TRBD2
v_gene: TRBV30
j_gene: TRBJ2-1
abundance: NA
CDR3nt: TGTGCCTGCCGTAGCGGGGGGCTCTACAATGAGCAGTTCTTC
CDR3aa: CACRSGGLYNEQFF

d_gene: NA
v_gene: TRBV28
j_gene: TRBJ2-7
abundance: once
CDR3nt: TGTGCCAGCAGTTTATCGGGTTACGAGCAGTACTTC
CDR3aa: CASSLSGYEQYF

d_gene: TRBD2
v_gene: TRBV5-4
j_gene: TRBJ2-1
abundance: NA
CDR3nt: TGTGCCAGCAGCACTTTAGCGGGAGGCTCCTACAATGAGCAGTTCTTC
CDR3aa: CASSTLAGGSYNEQFF

d_gene: NA
v_gene: TRBV29-1
j_gene: TRBJ2-1
abundance: NA
CDR3nt: TGCAGCGTTCCGAAGCGGAGCTCCTACAATGAGCAGTTCTTC
CDR3aa: CSVPKRSSYNEQFF

d_gene: TRBD2
v_gene: TRBV28
j_gene: TRBJ2-2
abundance: once
CDR3nt: TGTGCCGCACTAGCGGGGGGGCCGGGCACCGGGGAGCTGTTTTTT
CDR3aa: CAALAGGPGTGELFF

d_gene: NA
v_gene: TRBV12-3/TRBV12-4
j_gene: TRBJ2-5
abundance: NA
CDR3nt: TGTGCCAGCAGTTTAGGGGGGGGACAGGCCCAGTACTTC
CDR3aa: CASSLGGGQAQYF

d_gene: NA
v_gene: TRBV12-3/TRBV12-4
j_gene: TRBJ2-7
abundance: NA
CDR3nt: TGTGCCAGCTTATACGACGGGAACTACGAGCAGTACTTC
CDR3aa: CASLYDGNYEQYF

d_gene: TRBD1
v_gene: TRBV6-5
j_gene: TRBJ2-7
abundance: few
CDR3nt: TGTGCCAGCAGTTTCAGGACAGGCCGTTACGAGCAGTACTTC
CDR3aa: CASSFRTGRYEQYF

d_gene: NA
v_gene: TRBV6-5
j_gene: TRBJ2-2
abundance: NA
CDR3nt: TGTGCCAGCAGTCAATCCCAAATCGGGGAGCTGTTTTTT
CDR3aa: CASSQSQIGELFF

d_gene: NA
v_gene: TRBV5-6
j_gene: TRBJ2-3
abundance: NA
CDR3nt: TGTGCCAGCAGCCCCTTACAACCCCCTAGGGATACGCAGTATTTT
CDR3aa: CASSPLQPPRDTQYF

d_gene: NA
v_gene: TRBV5-4
j_gene: TRBJ2-2
abundance: NA
CDR3nt: TGTGCCAGCAGCCCAGGGATGAACACCGGGGAGCTGTTTTTT
CDR3aa: CASSPGMNTGELFF

d_gene: NA
v_gene: TRBV19
j_gene: TRBJ2-1
abundance: NA
CDR3nt: TGTGCCAGTAGTTCACGGGACACCTACAATGAGCAGTTCTTC
CDR3aa: CASSSRDTYNEQFF

d_gene: NA
v_gene: TRBV5-1
j_gene: TRBJ1-4
abundance: NA
CDR3nt: TGCGCCAGCAGCAGAATGACAGCAGCTAATGAAAAACTGTTTTTT
CDR3aa: CASSRMTAANEKLFF

d_gene: TRBD1
v_gene: TRBV15
j_gene: TRBJ1-2
abundance: NA
CDR3nt: TGTGCCACCAGCAGAGAGACAGGGGGCTTGGATGGCTACACCTTC
CDR3aa: CATSRETGGLDGYTF

d_gene: NA
v_gene: TRBV5-1
j_gene: TRBJ2-2
abundance: NA
CDR3nt: TGCGCCAGCAGCTTGGCCGGGGGGAACACCGGGGAGCTGTTTTTT
CDR3aa: CASSLAGGNTGELFF

d_gene: NA
v_gene: TRBV6-5
j_gene: TRBJ2-3
abundance: NA
CDR3nt: TGTGCCAGCAGGAGTCGACTACCGGGCACAGATACGCAGTATTTT
CDR3aa: CASRSRLPGTDTQYF

d_gene: TRBD1
v_gene: TRBV7-9
j_gene: TRBJ1-3
abundance: NA
CDR3nt: TGTGCCAGCAGCTTGCCTCCAGGGGGCGACGGAAACACCATATATTTT
CDR3aa: CASSLPPGGDGNTIYF

d_gene: TRBD1
v_gene: TRBV7-8
j_gene: TRBJ1-1
abundance: NA
CDR3nt: TGTGCCAGCAGCTCGACAGGGGCGGAGATGAACACTGAAGCTTTCTTT
CDR3aa: CASSSTGAEMNTEAFF

d_gene: TRBD2
v_gene: TRBV5-1
j_gene: TRBJ2-7
abundance: NA
CDR3nt: TGCGCCAGCAGCTTGCCAGGACTAGCGGGTTCTTACGAGCAGTACTTC
CDR3aa: CASSLPGLAGSYEQYF

d_gene: TRBD1
v_gene: TRBV4-2
j_gene: TRBJ1-6
abundance: NA
CDR3nt: TGTGCCAGCAGCCAGACAGGGCTAGGTTCACCCCTCCACTTT
CDR3aa: CASSQTGLGSPLHF